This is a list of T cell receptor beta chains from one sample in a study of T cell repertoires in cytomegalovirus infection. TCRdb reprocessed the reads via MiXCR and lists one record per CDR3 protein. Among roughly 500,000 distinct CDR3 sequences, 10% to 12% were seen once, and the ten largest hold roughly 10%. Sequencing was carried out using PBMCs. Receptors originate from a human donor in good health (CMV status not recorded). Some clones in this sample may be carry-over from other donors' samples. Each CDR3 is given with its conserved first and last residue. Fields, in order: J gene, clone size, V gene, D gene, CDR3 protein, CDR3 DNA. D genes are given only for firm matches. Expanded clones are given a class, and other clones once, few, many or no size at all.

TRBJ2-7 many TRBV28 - CASSGFQGSYEQYF TGTGCCAGCAGTGGATTTCAAGGGAGCTACGAGCAGTACTTC
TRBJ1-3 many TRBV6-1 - CASYTGNTIYF TGTGCCAGCTACACTGGAAACACCATATATTTT
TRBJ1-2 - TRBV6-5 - CASSYSGVSGYTF TGTGCCAGCAGTTACTCGGGGGTTAGTGGCTACACCTTC
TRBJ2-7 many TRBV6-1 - CASSEALRAPYEQYF TGTGCCAGCAGTGAAGCGCTGAGAGCCCCCTACGAGCAGTACTTC
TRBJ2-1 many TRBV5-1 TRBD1 CASSPDRAFDNEQFF TGCGCCAGCAGCCCTGACAGGGCCTTTGACAATGAGCAGTTCTTC
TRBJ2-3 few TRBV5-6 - CASDEGWGTDTQYF TGTGCCAGCGACGAGGGTTGGGGCACAGATACGCAGTATTTT
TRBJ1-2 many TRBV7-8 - CASSTSRVYGYTF TGTGCCAGCAGCACTAGTAGGGTCTATGGCTACACCTTC
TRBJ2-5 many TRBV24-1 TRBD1 CATSDSGGQGTPQETQYF TGTGCCACCAGTGATTCAGGGGGACAGGGTACTCCACAAGAGACCCAGTACTTC
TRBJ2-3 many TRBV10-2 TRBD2 CASRLTSGRGDTQYF TGCGCCAGCAGGCTGACTAGCGGGAGAGGAGATACGCAGTATTTT
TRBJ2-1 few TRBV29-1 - CSVEVGNEQFF TGCAGCGTTGAAGTAGGGAATGAGCAGTTCTTC
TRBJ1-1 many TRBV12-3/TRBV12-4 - CASTQTENTEAFF TGTGCCAGCACCCAAACAGAGAACACTGAAGCTTTCTTT
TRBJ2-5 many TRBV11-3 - CASSAGLQETQYF TGTGCCAGCTCCGCAGGGCTCCAAGAGACCCAGTACTTC
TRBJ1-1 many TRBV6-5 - CASSRTVSTEAFF TGTGCCAGCAGTCGGACAGTGAGCACTGAAGCTTTCTTT
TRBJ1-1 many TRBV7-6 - CASSLLLTVNTEAFF TGTGCCAGCAGCTTATTACTGACAGTAAACACTGAAGCTTTCTTT
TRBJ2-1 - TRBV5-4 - CASSLGGGPSNEQFF TGTGCCAGCAGCTTAGGGGGAGGGCCCTCTAATGAGCAGTTCTTC
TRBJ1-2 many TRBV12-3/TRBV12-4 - CASSYGDNYGYTF TGTGCCAGCAGTTACGGGGATAACTATGGCTACACCTTC
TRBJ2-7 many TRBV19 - CASSMTGGLSYEQYF TGTGCCAGTAGTATGACCGGGGGCCTATCCTACGAGCAGTACTTC
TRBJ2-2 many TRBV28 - CASTPRAGELFF TGTGCCAGCACCCCTAGGGCCGGGGAGCTGTTTTTT
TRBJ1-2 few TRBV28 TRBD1 CASSFWTGKDGYTF TGTGCCAGCAGTTTCTGGACAGGAAAAGATGGCTACACCTTC
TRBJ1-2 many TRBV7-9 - CASSPSIQGLSYTF TGTGCCAGCAGCCCGTCCATCCAGGGGCTGAGCTACACCTTC
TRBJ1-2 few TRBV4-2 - CASSQDRAGANYGYTF TGTGCCAGCAGCCAAGATCGGGCAGGCGCCAACTATGGCTACACCTTC
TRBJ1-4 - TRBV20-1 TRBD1 CSAQGAATNEKLFF TGCAGTGCGCAGGGGGCGGCAACTAATGAAAAACTGTTTTTT
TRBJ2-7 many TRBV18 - CASSPDPENEQYF TGTGCCAGCTCACCGGACCCTGAGAACGAGCAGTACTTC
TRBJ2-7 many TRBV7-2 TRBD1 CASSLGGTGNEQYF TGTGCCAGCAGCTTAGGTGGGACAGGGAATGAGCAGTACTTC
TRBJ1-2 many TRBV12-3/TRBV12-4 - CASSATGGYTF TGTGCCAGCAGCGCAACGGGGGGCTACACCTTC
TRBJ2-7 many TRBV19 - CASSVGASYEQYF TGTGCCAGTAGTGTGGGAGCGTCCTACGAGCAGTACTTC
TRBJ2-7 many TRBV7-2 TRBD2 CASSLGDWGLAGYEQYF TGTGCCAGCAGCTTAGGGGATTGGGGGCTAGCGGGCTACGAGCAGTACTTC
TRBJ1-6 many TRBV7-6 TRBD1 CASSSGTGNSPLHF TGTGCCAGCAGCTCCGGGACAGGGAACTCACCCCTCCACTTT
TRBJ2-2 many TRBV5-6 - CASSSDRITGELFF TGTGCCAGCAGTTCTGACAGAATCACCGGGGAGCTGTTTTTT
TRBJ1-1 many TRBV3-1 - CASSQESPGTSSTYKTEAFF TGTGCCAGCAGCCAAGAGAGCCCCGGAACTTCATCGACTTATAAGACTGAAGCTTTCTTT
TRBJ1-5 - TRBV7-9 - CASSTSRVNQPQHF TGTGCCAGCAGTACCTCCAGAGTCAATCAGCCCCAGCATTTT
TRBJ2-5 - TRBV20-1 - CSASGLEAGTQYF TGCAGTGCTAGCGGTCTCGAAGCGGGGACCCAGTACTTC
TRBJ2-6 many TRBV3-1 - CASSQDGTSRSSGANVLTF TGTGCCAGCAGCCAAGATGGGACTTCCAGAAGCTCTGGGGCCAACGTCCTGACTTTC
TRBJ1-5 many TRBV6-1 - CASSDREDQPQHF TGTGCCAGCAGTGACAGGGAGGATCAGCCCCAGCATTTT
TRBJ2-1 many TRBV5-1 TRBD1 CASSLTGTDYNEQFF TGCGCCAGCAGCTTGACCGGGACAGACTACAATGAGCAGTTCTTC
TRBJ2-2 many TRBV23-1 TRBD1 CANQGAPYTGELFF TGCGCCAACCAGGGGGCGCCGTACACCGGGGAGCTGTTTTTT
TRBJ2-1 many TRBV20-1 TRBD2 CSATSGGAFNEQFF TGCAGTGCCACGAGCGGGGGGGCTTTTAATGAGCAGTTCTTC
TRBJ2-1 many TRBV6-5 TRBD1 CASSYSGQGNEQFF TGTGCCAGCAGTTACTCGGGACAGGGGAATGAGCAGTTCTTC
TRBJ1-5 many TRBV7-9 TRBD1 CASSQGTGVQPQHF TGTGCCAGCAGCCAAGGGACAGGGGTTCAGCCCCAGCATTTT
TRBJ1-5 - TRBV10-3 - CAISGAGENQPQHF TGTGCCATCAGTGGGGCCGGGGAAAATCAGCCCCAGCATTTT
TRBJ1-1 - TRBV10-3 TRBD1 CAIQGQGARGREAFF TGTGCCATACAAGGACAGGGGGCGAGAGGCCGTGAAGCTTTCTTT
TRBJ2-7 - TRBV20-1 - CSVRRPGSYEQYF TGCAGTGTCAGACGACCGGGATCCTACGAGCAGTACTTC
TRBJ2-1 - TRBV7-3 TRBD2 CASSLELAGSNEQFF TGTGCCAGCAGCTTAGAACTAGCGGGAAGTAATGAGCAGTTCTTC
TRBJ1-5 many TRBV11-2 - CASSQPSQPQHF TGTGCCAGCAGCCAGCCTAGTCAGCCCCAGCATTTT
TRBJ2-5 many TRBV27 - CASSSSPPLGGWAQYF TGTGCCAGCAGCTCATCTCCCCCCTTGGGGGGTTGGGCCCAGTACTTC
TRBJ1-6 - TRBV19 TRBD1 CATTDRARILNSPLHF TGTGCCACCACCGACAGGGCAAGGATATTGAATTCACCCCTCCACTTT
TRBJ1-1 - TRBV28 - CASSLNLGGTEAFF TGTGCCAGCAGTTTAAATTTGGGGGGCACTGAAGCTTTCTTT
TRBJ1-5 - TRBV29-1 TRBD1 CSVAGTAVDQPQHF TGCAGCGTTGCCGGGACAGCGGTCGATCAGCCCCAGCATTTT